This TCR beta chain is drawn from a study of response to subunit inactivated influenza vaccine. Study-level results: With each seasonal influenza vaccination, the authors suggested, few new T cells are recruited.

Concerning this clonotype: What it binds is unknown.

TCRdb redid the calling of the RT-PCR reads with MiXCR, one entry per CDR3 protein. This sample has some 800,000 distinct CDR3 sequences, with around 20% found just once. V was clipped by 6 bases and J by 0 bases, with 11 bases between them. Per germline, CDR1 DFQATT and CDR2 SNEGSKA (reference sequence). The CDR3 loop spans 14 amino acids. J is TRBJ2-2 and V is TRBV20-1; D is uncertain. The specimen comprised PBMCs from blood, sampled around 5 days after vaccination. The TCR was taken from a man aged 50 or older who received an inactivated influenza vaccine. The chain's CDR3 is CSAPGASNTGELFF. DNA of the CDR3: TGCAGTGCGCCGGGCGCATCGAACACCGGGGAGCTGTTTTTT.